This TCR beta chain appears in the sequencing data of a study of shared clonotypes between healthy human individuals. Study background: Each donor's CD4 naive and CD4 memory cells filled three plates apiece, CD8 naive two, and CD8 memory one.

Notes on this clone: The antigen remains unidentified.

The investigators split CD4+ cells into a CD45RA+ naive subset and a CD45RA-negative memory subset. Only in-frame clones appear in the TCRdb table, and some are missing; sequencing was by immunoSEQ multiplex PCR. The table includes fewer than 2.5 million clones, approximately 93% detected once. Points from the study as a whole: Among non-shared clonotypes, generation probabilities were lower than among those shared by all four donors. Depth was large, yet rarefaction showed that sorted-subset sequencing was incomplete.

Sequencing used naive CD4+ T cells from PBMCs. Stated subset: CD45RA+ positively selected. The TCR comes from a man in his late teens or twenties in good health. Some clones in this sample may be carry-over from other donors' samples.

The CDR3 sequence is CASSPGRQGGNIQYF. CDR3 nucleotides: TGTGCCAGCAGCCCGGGGAGACAGGGGGGCAACATTCAGTACTTC. The V call is TRBV13, the J call TRBJ2-4; 9 positions match TRBD1. The CDR3 runs to 15 residues. J was trimmed by 7 bases and V by 5 bases; bases with no gene match: 9. The V gene's germline CDR1 is PRHDT and CDR2 FYEKMQ (reference sequence).